The TCR beta chain under discussion was sequenced for a study of Tregs in tolerant kidney transplant recipients. This table comes from immunoSEQ multiplex PCR, and its TCRdb copy is limited to in-frame clones, with some not included. This sample has nearly 50,000 clones, with about nine tenths found just once. The germline CDR1 and CDR2 sequences are MGHRA and YSYEKL. The CDR3 length is 16 residues. The V end lost 1 base, the J end lost 2 bases, and 12 bases lay between the germline ends. The study's findings and limits: This study did not directly address biological reproducibility.

The nonmyeloablative bone marrow transplants came from related graft donors, with transient mixed chimerism. About this clone: The target antigen is unknown.

The V call is TRBV4-1, the J call TRBJ1-3; D call uncertain. This TCR was recovered from a human patient who received a combined kidney and bone marrow transplant. Certain T cells may be donor cells from the graft. This sample comprised CD8+ T cells from blood (PBMCs), obtained 12 months after the transplant. CDR3 region: CASSQGSVEAGNTIYF. The CDR3 DNA sequence: TGCGCCAGCAGCCAAGGAAGCGTGGAGGCTGGAAACACCATATATTTT.